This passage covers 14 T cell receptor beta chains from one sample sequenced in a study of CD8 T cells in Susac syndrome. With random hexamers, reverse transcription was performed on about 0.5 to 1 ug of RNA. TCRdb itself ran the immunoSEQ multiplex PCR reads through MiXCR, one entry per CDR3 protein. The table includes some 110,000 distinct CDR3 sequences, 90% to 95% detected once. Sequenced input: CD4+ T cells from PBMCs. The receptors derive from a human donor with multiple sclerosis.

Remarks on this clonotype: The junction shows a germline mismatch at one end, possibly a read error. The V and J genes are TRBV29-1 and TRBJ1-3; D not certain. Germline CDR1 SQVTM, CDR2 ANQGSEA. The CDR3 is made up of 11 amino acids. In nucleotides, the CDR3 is TGCAGCGTTGAGAACGGAAACACCGTATATTTT. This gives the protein CSVENGNTVYF.

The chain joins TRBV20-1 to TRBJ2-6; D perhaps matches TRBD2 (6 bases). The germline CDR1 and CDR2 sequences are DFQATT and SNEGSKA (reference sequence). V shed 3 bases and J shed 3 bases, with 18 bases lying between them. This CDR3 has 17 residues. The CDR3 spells CSARTEGGRGGANVLTF. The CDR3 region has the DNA TGCAGTGCTAGGACAGAGGGAGGTCGAGGTGGGGCCAACGTCCTGACTTTC.

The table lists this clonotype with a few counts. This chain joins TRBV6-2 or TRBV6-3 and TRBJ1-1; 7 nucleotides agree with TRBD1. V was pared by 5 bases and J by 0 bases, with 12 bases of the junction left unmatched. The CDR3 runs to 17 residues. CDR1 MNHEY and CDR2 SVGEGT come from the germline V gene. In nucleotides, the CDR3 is TGTGCCAGCAGTCCCAAATTACTCGACAGGGTGAACACTGAAGCTTTCTTT. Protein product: CASSPKLLDRVNTEAFF.

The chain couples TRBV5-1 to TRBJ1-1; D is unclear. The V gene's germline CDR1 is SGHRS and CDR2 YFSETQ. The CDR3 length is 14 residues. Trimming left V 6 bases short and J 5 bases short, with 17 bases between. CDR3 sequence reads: CASTPVARGTEAFF. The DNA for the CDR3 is TGCGCCAGCACCCCGGTAGCCCGAGGGACTGAAGCTTTCTTT.

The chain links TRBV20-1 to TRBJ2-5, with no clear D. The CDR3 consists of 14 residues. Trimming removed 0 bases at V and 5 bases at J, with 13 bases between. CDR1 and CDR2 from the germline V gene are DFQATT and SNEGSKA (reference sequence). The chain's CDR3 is CSARDGRFGETQYF. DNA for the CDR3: TGCAGTGCTAGAGATGGAAGGTTTGGGGAGACCCAGTACTTC.

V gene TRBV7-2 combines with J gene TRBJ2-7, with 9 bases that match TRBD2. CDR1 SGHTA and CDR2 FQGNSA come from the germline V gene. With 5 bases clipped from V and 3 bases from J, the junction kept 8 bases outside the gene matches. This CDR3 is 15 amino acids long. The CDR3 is CASSPLLAGSYEQYF. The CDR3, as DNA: TGTGCCAGCAGCCCGCTTCTAGCGGGGAGCTACGAGCAGTACTTC.

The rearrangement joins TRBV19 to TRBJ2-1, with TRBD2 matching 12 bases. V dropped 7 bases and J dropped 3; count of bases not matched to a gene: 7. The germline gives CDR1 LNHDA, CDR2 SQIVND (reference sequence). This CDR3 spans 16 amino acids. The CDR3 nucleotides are TGTGCCAGTAAACCCCTAGCGGGGGGGTACTACAATGAGCAGTTCTTC. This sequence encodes CASKPLAGGYYNEQFF.

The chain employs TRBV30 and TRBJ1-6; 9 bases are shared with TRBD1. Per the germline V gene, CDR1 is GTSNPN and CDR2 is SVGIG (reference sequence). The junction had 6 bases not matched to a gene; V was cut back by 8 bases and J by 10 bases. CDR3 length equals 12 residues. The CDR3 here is CAQNRGHSPLHF. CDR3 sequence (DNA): TGTGCCCAAAACAGGGGGCACTCACCCCTCCACTTT.

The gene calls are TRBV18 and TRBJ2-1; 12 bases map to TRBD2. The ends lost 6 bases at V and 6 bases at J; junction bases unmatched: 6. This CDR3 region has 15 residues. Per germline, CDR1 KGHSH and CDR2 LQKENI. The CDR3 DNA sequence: TGTGCCAGCTCCCCATCTAGCGGGGGGGGCAATGAGCAGTTCTTC. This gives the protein CASSPSSGGGNEQFF.

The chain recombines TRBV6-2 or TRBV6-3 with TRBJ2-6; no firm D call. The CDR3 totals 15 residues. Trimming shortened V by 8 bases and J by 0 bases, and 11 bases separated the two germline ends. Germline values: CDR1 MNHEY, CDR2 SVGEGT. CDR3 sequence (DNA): TGTGCCAGCCACCCCAGCAACTCTGGGGCCAACGTCCTGACTTTC. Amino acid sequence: CASHPSNSGANVLTF.

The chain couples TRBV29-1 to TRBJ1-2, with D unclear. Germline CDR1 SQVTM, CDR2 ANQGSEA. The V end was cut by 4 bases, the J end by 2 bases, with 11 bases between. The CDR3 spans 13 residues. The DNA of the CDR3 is TGCAGCGTTGTGCGAGGGCTAAACTATGGCTACACCTTC. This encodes CSVVRGLNYGYTF. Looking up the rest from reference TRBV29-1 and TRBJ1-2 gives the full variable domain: SAVISQKPSRDICQRGTSLTIQCQVDSQVTMMFWYRQQPGQSLTLIATANQGSEATYESGFVIDKFPISRPNLTFSTLTVSNMSPEDSSIYLCSVVRGLNYGYTFGSGTRLTVV.

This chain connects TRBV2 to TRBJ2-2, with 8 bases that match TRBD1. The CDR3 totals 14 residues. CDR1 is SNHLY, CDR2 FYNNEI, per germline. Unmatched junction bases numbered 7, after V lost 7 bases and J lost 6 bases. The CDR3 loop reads CASILDRVPGELFF. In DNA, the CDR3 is TGTGCCAGCATACTGGACAGGGTTCCCGGGGAGCTGTTTTTT. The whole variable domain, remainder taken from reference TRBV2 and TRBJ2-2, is EPEVTQTPSHQVTQMGQEVILRCVPISNHLYFYWYRQILGQKVEFLVSFYNNEISEKSEIFDDQFSVERPDGSNFTLKIRSTKLEDSAMYFCASILDRVPGELFFGEGSRLTVL.

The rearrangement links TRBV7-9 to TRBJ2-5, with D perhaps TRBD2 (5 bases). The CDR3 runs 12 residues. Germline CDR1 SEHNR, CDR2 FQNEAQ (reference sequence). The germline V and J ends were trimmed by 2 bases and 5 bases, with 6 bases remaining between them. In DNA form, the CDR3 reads TGTGCCAGCAGCTTATTAGCGGAGACCCAGTACTTC. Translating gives CASSLLAETQYF.

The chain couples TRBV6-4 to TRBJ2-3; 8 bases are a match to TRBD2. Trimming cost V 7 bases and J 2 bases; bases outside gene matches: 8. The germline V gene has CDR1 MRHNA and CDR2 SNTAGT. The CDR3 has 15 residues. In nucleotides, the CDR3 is TGTGCCAGCAAGTTTAGCGGGGCCCTCACAGATACGCAGTATTTT. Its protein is CASKFSGALTDTQYF.